This TCR beta chain was recovered during a study of breast tumors, draining lymph nodes, adjacent tissues. The lymph nodes were axillary draining lymph nodes from breast cancer patients. Study-level results: Compared with basal-like, luminal-like tumors shared significantly more repertoire with nontumor tissue. The lymph node origin of tumor T cells was framed as consistent with a hypothesis, not demonstrated. The data were judged consistent with most tumor T cells coming from lymph node and expanding in tumor. Compared with lymph nodes, tumors were less diverse; compared with nontumor tissue, more.

For this clonotype: No antigen is known for it.

The V gene lost 0 bases and the J gene lost 3 bases, with 14 bases spanning the gap. The CDR3 covers 16 residues. Per germline, CDR1 SGDLS and CDR2 YYNGEE. TCRdb ran MiXCR on the multiplex PCR reads and lists one entry per CDR3 protein. The data contain 85,000 to 130,000 distinct CDR3 sequences, 21% of them singletons. The chain combines TRBV9 with TRBJ2-3; maybe TRBD2 (6 bases). The sequence was obtained from a female donor with breast cancer. Some clones in this sample may be carry-over from other donors' samples. Material for sequencing was axillary lymph node tissue. CDR3 nucleotide sequence: TGTGCCAGCAGCGTAGGACACGGGGAGGTGACAGATACGCAGTATTTT. It is translated as CASSVGHGEVTDTQYF.